These T cell receptor beta chains were read from a single sample in a study of cytomegalovirus exposure and HLA in healthy donors. Profiled with immunoSEQ multiplex PCR; TCRdb holds only in-frame clones, not every one. The sample records roughly 220,000 clones, 90% to 95% being singletons. The sequenced sample consisted of PBMCs. These receptors all come from a young woman in good health and CMV-seronegative. Each CDR3 is given with its conserved first and last residue. D genes are given only for firm matches. Size tells how often a clone was seen (once, few, many) or the class of an expanded clone, and some rows leave it out.

v_call,clone_size,d_call,j_call,cdr3_nt,cdr3_aa
TRBV10-2,NA,TRBD1,TRBJ1-5,TGCGCCAGCAGGGACCTTGGGACAGGGGTGACGAGCAATCAGCCCCAGCATTTT,CASRDLGTGVTSNQPQHF
TRBV27,NA,TRBD1,TRBJ2-7,TGTGCCAGCAATCTACACAGGGGTGGGATCCACGAGCAGTACTTC,CASNLHRGGIHEQYF
TRBV10-2,NA,TRBD1,TRBJ1-1,TGCGCCAGCACCGAAACAGGGGACAAATCAAAAGCTTTCTTT,CASTETGDKSKAFF
TRBV30,NA,NA,TRBJ2-5,TGTGCCTGGAGTAGAGGACAAGGGCAAGAGACCCAGTACTTC,CAWSRGQGQETQYF
TRBV6-6,NA,TRBD1,TRBJ1-1,TGTGCCAGCAGCTCCCTGGGACAGAGTTTTGAAGCTTTCTTT,CASSSLGQSFEAFF
TRBV19,NA,NA,TRBJ2-7,TGTGCCAGTAGTTTTCAACCGACAGCCGCCTACGAGCAGTACTTC,CASSFQPTAAYEQYF
TRBV18,NA,NA,TRBJ2-5,TGTGCCAGCTCAATCGCCCGCGGGACGTCGGAGACCCAGTACTTC,CASSIARGTSETQYF
TRBV5-4,NA,NA,TRBJ1-2,TGTGCCAGCAGCTTGGAAGGGACAGGCTACACCTTC,CASSLEGTGYTF
TRBV11-3,few,NA,TRBJ2-7,TGTGCCAGCTCTGAACGGGACAACTCCTACGAGCAGTACTTC,CASSERDNSYEQYF
TRBV10-3,few,NA,TRBJ2-3,TGTGCCATCAGTGAAATACTAGCTTCGCAGTATTTT,CAISEILASQYF
TRBV4-2,NA,NA,TRBJ1-5,TGTGCCAGCAGCCGAGACAGGCATAATAGCAATCAGCCCCAGCATTTT,CASSRDRHNSNQPQHF
TRBV9,NA,TRBD1,TRBJ2-7,TGTGCCAGCAGCGCGACAGCGAGACAGGGGAACGAGCAGTACTTC,CASSATARQGNEQYF
TRBV30,few,TRBD1,TRBJ2-5,TGTGCCTGGAGTAGGGGGAGGGGGACAGGGTCGATCCAAGAGACCCAGTACTTC,CAWSRGRGTGSIQETQYF
TRBV30,NA,NA,TRBJ2-1,TGTGCCTGGTCAGGGGCGACCAGCTCCTACAATGAGCAGTTCTTC,CAWSGATSSYNEQFF
TRBV7-6,NA,NA,TRBJ2-6,TGTGCCAGCAGCCTGGGACACTCTGGGGCCAACGTCCTGACTTTC,CASSLGHSGANVLTF
TRBV30,NA,TRBD2,TRBJ2-2,TGTGCCTGGAGTAGAACTAGCGGGAGAAATACCGGGGAGCTGTTTTTT,CAWSRTSGRNTGELFF
TRBV11-3,NA,NA,TRBJ2-1,TGTGCCAGCAGCTCTAGCCTCCTTTTTAATGAGCAGTTCTTC,CASSSSLLFNEQFF
TRBV6-1,NA,NA,TRBJ1-2,TGTGCCAGCAGTGATCGAGAGGTGGATGGCTACACCTTC,CASSDREVDGYTF
TRBV7-6,NA,TRBD2,TRBJ2-7,TGTGCCAGCAGCCATTTGCAGGGACTAGCGGGCTCCTACGAGCAGTACTTC,CASSHLQGLAGSYEQYF
TRBV11-1,NA,TRBD1,TRBJ2-1,TGTGCCAGCAGCATGCGGGGACAGGGGGAGAAAGAGCAGTTCTTC,CASSMRGQGEKEQFF
TRBV10-1,NA,TRBD1,TRBJ2-2,TGCGCCACCGGGACAGCGAACACCGGGGAGCTGTTTTTT,CATGTANTGELFF
TRBV28,NA,TRBD1,TRBJ1-5,TGTGCCAGCAGTTCCCCTACCGGGACAGACGTAGGGGGGACCCAGCATTTT,CASSSPTGTDVGGTQHF
TRBV2,NA,TRBD1,TRBJ1-1,TGTGCCAGCAGGGAACAGACAGGGTTTAGGACTGAAGCTTTCTTT,CASREQTGFRTEAFF
TRBV2,NA,TRBD2,TRBJ2-7,TGTGCCAGCAGTGAATTCGGCGGGAGCCTCCCCCCCTACGAGCAGTACTTC,CASSEFGGSLPPYEQYF
TRBV6-5,NA,TRBD2,TRBJ2-3,TGTGCCAGCAGTTACGGGACTAGCGGGAAGACAGATACGCAGTATTTT,CASSYGTSGKTDTQYF
TRBV29-1,NA,NA,TRBJ2-5,TGCAGCGTCGTCCGGGGAGACCAGTACTTC,CSVVRGDQYF
TRBV5-6,NA,NA,TRBJ2-1,TGTGCCAGCAGCTTGCAGGGGTCTTGGAATGAGCAGTTCTTC,CASSLQGSWNEQFF
TRBV18,NA,NA,TRBJ1-1,TGTGCCAGCTCACCAGAGCTGAACACTGAAGCTTTCTTT,CASSPELNTEAFF
TRBV9,NA,TRBD1,TRBJ1-1,TGTGCCAGCAGCGTAGCCTCAGGGGGCACTGAAGCTTTCTTT,CASSVASGGTEAFF
TRBV29-1,NA,NA,TRBJ2-1,TGCAGCGTTTATATCGGGGGTTTCAATGAGCAGTTCTTC,CSVYIGGFNEQFF
TRBV12-5,NA,NA,TRBJ2-3,TGTGCTAGTGGCGGAGCGCCCGTCAATTGTTTTATTTTCACAGATACGCAGTATTTT,CASGGAPVNCFIFTDTQYF
TRBV5-6,NA,NA,TRBJ1-2,TGTGCCAGCAGCGGCAGGCCCCTGGACTATGGCTACACCTTC,CASSGRPLDYGYTF
TRBV19,NA,NA,TRBJ1-2,TGTGCCAGTAGTATAGGAAAAGGGGTCGGCTATGGCTACACCTTC,CASSIGKGVGYGYTF
TRBV4-1,NA,NA,TRBJ2-7,TGCGCCAGCAGCCCTTCCGGATTATCAGGGGGGAACTACGAGCAGTACTTC,CASSPSGLSGGNYEQYF
TRBV2,NA,TRBD1,TRBJ1-1,TGTGCCAGCAGTGCAGGGGGCGCTCGGGACACTGAAGCTTTCTTT,CASSAGGARDTEAFF
TRBV7-9,NA,NA,TRBJ1-2,TGTGCCAGCCGGACAGTAGACGGCTACACCTTC,CASRTVDGYTF
TRBV6-6,NA,NA,TRBJ1-2,TGTGCCAGCAGTTTGGACAGCTATGGCTACACCTTC,CASSLDSYGYTF
TRBV28,NA,TRBD1,TRBJ2-1,TGTGCCAGCAGTTTGATCGGACAGGGGTGGAATGAGCAGTTCTTC,CASSLIGQGWNEQFF
TRBV11-2,NA,NA,TRBJ2-1,TGTGCCAGCAGCTTAGGGGCCGGGGTAACCTACAATGAGCAGTTCTTC,CASSLGAGVTYNEQFF
TRBV2,NA,NA,TRBJ1-5,TGTGCCAGCAGGGAACAGGTGAGGGCTCCGGGGCCCCAGCATTTT,CASREQVRAPGPQHF
TRBV19,NA,NA,TRBJ1-1,TGTGCCAGTAGTGAAACAGGGTACACTGAAGCTTTCTTT,CASSETGYTEAFF
TRBV19,NA,NA,TRBJ2-7,TGTGCCACACAAGAGGGGGAACACGAGCAGTACTTC,CATQEGEHEQYF
TRBV7-3,NA,NA,TRBJ2-7,TGTGCCAGCAGTCACCTCCGGCGGGCGGACGGTCCCTACGAGCAGTACTTC,CASSHLRRADGPYEQYF
TRBV7-9,NA,NA,TRBJ2-1,TGTGCCAGCAGCTCCCTGGGCCTCCAGGAGCAGTTCTTC,CASSSLGLQEQFF
TRBV2,NA,TRBD2,TRBJ2-1,TGTGCCAGCAGTCACGGCGGGACTACAAGGGAGCAGTTCTTC,CASSHGGTTREQFF